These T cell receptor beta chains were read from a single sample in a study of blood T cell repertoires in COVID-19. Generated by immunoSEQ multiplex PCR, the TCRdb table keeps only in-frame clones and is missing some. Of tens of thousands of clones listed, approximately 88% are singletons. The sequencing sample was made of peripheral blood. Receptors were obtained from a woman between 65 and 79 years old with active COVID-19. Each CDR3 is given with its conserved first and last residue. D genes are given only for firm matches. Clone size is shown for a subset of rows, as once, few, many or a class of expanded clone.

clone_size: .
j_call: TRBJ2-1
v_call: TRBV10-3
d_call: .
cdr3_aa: CAISGQGHVDEQFF
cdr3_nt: TGTGCCATCAGTGGTCAGGGTCATGTCGATGAGCAGTTCTTC

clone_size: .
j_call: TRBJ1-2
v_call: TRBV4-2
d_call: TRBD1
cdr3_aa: CASSQGSGGSYTF
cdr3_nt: TGTGCCAGCAGCCAAGGATCAGGGGGTAGCTACACCTTC

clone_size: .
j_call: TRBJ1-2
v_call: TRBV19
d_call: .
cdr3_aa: CASSPRQTNYGYTF
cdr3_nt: TGTGCCAGTAGTCCGCGACAGACTAACTATGGCTACACCTTC

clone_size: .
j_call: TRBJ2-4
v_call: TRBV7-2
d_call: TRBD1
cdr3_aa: CASSLESGGSGKNIQYF
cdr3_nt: TGTGCCAGCAGCTTAGAATCAGGGGGCTCGGGCAAAAACATTCAGTACTTC

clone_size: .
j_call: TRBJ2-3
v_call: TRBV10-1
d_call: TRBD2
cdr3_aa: CASRAGTSGILIRTSTDTQYF
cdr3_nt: TGCGCCAGCAGAGCCGGGACTAGCGGAATACTAATCCGTACTAGCACAGATACGCAGTATTTT

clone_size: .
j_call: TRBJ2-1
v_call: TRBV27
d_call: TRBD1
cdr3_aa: CASSLRQGPNNEQFF
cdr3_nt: TGTGCCAGCTCATTGAGACAGGGGCCTAACAATGAGCAGTTCTTC

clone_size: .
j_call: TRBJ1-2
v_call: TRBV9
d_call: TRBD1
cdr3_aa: CASSVAQGGRYGYTF
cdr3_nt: TGTGCCAGCAGCGTAGCCCAGGGGGGCCGCTATGGCTACACCTTC

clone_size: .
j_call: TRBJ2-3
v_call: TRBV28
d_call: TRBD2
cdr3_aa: CAGSFTPTGGADTQYF
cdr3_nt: TGTGCCGGCTCTTTTACGCCAACGGGGGGGGCAGATACGCAGTATTTT

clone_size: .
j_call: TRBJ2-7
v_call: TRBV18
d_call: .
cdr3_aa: CASSPGGQYEQYF
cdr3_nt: TGTGCCAGCTCACCGGGGGGACAGTACGAGCAGTACTTC

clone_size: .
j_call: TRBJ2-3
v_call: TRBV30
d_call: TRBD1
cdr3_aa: CAWTTGGTDTQYF
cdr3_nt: TGTGCCTGGACGACAGGGGGCACAGATACGCAGTATTTT

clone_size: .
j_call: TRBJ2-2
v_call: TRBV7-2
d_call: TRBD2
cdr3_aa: CASRAQTLAGGNTGELFF
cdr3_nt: TGTGCCAGCAGGGCACAGACACTAGCGGGGGGGAACACCGGGGAGCTGTTTTTT

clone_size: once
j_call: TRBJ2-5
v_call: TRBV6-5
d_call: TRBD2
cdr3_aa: CASSRALASQETQYF
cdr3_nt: TGTGCCAGCAGTAGGGCACTAGCGAGCCAAGAGACCCAGTACTTC

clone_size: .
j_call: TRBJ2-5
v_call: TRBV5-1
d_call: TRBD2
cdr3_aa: CASSRRLAETQYF
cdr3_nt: TGCGCCAGCAGCCGACGACTAGCTGAGACCCAGTACTTC

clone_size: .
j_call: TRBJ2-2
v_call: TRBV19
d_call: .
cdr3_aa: CASSKGGTGELFF
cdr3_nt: TGTGCCAGTAGCAAGGGAGGCACCGGGGAGCTGTTTTTT

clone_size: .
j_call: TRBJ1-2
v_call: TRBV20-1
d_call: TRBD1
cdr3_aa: CSASFKGAYGYTF
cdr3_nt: TGCAGTGCTAGTTTTAAGGGGGCCTATGGCTACACCTTC

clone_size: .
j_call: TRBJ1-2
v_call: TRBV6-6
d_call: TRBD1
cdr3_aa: CASSYAGQGAGGYTF
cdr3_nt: TGTGCCAGCAGTTACGCCGGACAGGGGGCTGGTGGCTACACCTTC

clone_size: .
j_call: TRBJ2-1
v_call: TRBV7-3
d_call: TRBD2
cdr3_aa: CASSQVGGGLSYNEQFF
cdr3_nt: TGTGCCAGCAGCCAGGTCGGCGGGGGACTAAGCTACAATGAGCAGTTCTTC

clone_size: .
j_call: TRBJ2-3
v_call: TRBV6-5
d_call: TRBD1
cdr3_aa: CASSYSTGQGTDTQYF
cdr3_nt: TGTGCCAGCAGTTACTCGACGGGACAGGGAACAGATACGCAGTATTTT

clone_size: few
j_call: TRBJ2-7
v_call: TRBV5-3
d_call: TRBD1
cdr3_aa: CARSSDRGIYEQYF
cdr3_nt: TGTGCCAGAAGCTCGGACAGGGGCATATACGAGCAGTACTTC

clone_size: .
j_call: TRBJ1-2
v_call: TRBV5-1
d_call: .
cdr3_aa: CASRLDGNYGYTF
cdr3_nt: TGCGCCAGCAGGTTGGACGGGAACTATGGCTACACCTTC

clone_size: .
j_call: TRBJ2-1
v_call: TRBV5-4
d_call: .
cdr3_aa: CASSLFGGAVYNEQFF
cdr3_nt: TGTGCCAGCAGCTTGTTTGGGGGGGCGGTCTACAATGAGCAGTTCTTC

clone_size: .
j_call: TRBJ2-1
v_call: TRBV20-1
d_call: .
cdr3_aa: CGVAGSNEQFF
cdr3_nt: TGCGGGGTGGCGGGGAGCAATGAGCAGTTCTTC

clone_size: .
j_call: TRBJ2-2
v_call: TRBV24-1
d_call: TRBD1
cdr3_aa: CATSERDRGVEDTGELFF
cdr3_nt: TGTGCCACCAGTGAGCGGGACAGGGGTGTAGAAGACACCGGGGAGCTGTTTTTT

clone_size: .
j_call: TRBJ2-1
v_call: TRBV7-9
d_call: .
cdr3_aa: CASSFTGDEQFF
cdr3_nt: TGTGCCAGCAGCTTTACAGGTGATGAGCAGTTCTTC

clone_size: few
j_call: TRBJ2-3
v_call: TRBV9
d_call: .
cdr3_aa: CASSVRGARTDTQYF
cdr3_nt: TGTGCCAGCAGCGTACGCGGGGCACGCACAGATACGCAGTATTTT

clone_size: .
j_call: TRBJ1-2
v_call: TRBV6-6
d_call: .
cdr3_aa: CASSFLGGAGDYGYTF
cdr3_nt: TGTGCCAGCAGTTTCCTTGGGGGGGCGGGAGACTATGGCTACACCTTC

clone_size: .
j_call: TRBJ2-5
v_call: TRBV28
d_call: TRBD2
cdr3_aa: CASSSYPTSGGAETQYF
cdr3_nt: TGTGCCAGCAGTTCCTACCCAACTAGCGGGGGGGCGGAGACCCAGTACTTC

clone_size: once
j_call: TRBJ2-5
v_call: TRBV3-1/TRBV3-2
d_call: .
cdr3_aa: CASSPVGGGETQYF
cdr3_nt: TGTGCCAGCTCTCCGGTGGGGGGTGGGGAGACCCAGTACTTC

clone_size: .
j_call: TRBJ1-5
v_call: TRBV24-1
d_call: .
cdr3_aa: CATSATTPEPQHF
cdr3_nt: TGTGCCACCAGTGCTACTACCCCGGAGCCCCAGCATTTT

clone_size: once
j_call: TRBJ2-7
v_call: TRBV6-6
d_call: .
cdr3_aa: CASSLTGPSSYEQYF
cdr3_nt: TGTGCCAGCAGTTTAACAGGCCCGAGCTCCTACGAGCAGTACTTC

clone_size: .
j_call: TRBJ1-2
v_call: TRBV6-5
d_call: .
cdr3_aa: CASRETVLYGYTF
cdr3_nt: TGTGCCAGCAGGGAGACTGTTCTCTATGGCTACACCTTC

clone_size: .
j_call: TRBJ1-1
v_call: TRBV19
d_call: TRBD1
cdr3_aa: CASSPGQGAGNTEAFF
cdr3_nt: TGTGCCAGTAGCCCGGGACAGGGGGCCGGGAACACTGAAGCTTTCTTT

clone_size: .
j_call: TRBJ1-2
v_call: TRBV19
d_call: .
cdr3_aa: CASSRQVDYGYTF
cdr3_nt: TGTGCCAGTAGTAGGCAGGTCGACTATGGCTACACCTTC

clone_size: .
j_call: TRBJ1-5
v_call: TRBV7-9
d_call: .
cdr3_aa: CASSSWEGQPQHF
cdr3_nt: TGTGCCAGCAGTTCCTGGGAGGGTCAGCCCCAGCATTTT

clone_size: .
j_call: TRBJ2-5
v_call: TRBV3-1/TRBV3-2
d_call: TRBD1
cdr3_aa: CASSDRVQETQYF
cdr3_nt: TGTGCCAGCAGCGACAGGGTCCAAGAGACCCAGTACTTC

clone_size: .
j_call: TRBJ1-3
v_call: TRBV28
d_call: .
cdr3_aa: CASSPPLLRGSGNTIYF
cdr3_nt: TGTGCCAGCAGTCCCCCCCTACTACGGGGTTCCGGAAACACCATATATTTT

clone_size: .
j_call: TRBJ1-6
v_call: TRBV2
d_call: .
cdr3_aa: CATVTMGSPLHF
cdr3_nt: TGTGCCACCGTTACTATGGGTTCACCCCTCCACTTT

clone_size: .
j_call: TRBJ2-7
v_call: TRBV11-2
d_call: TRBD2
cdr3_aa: CASSLAAGGVYEQYF
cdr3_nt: TGTGCCAGCAGCTTAGCAGCGGGGGGCGTCTACGAGCAGTACTTC

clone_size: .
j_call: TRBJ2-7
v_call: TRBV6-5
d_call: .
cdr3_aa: CASRTGSYEQYF
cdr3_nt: TGTGCCAGCAGAACAGGGTCCTACGAGCAGTACTTC

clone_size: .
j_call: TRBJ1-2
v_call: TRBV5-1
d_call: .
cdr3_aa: CASSSGRNYGYTF
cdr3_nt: TGCGCCAGCAGCAGTGGCAGGAACTATGGCTACACCTTC

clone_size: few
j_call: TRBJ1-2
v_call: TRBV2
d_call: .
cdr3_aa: CASITSGYTF
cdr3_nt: TGTGCCAGCATAACAAGTGGCTACACCTTC

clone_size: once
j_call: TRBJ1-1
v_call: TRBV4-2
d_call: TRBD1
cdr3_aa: CASSQGQGKAFF
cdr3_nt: TGTGCCAGCAGCCAAGGACAGGGAAAAGCTTTCTTT

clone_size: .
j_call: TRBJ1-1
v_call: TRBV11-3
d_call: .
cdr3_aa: CASSQQGWTEAFF
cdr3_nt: TGTGCCAGCAGCCAACAGGGATGGACTGAAGCTTTCTTT

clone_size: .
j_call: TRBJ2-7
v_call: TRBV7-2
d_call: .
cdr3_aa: CASSLSGVKTYEQYF
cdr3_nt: TGTGCCAGCAGCTTATCGGGGGTCAAGACCTACGAGCAGTACTTC

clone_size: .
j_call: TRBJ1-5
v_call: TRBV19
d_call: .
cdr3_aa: CASSHQGYGQPQHF
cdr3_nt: TGTGCCAGTAGTCACCAGGGGTACGGTCAGCCCCAGCATTTT

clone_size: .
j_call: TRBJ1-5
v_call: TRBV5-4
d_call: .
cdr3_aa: CASSFGGLGNQPQHF
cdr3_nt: TGTGCCAGCAGCTTCGGGGGGCTGGGCAATCAGCCCCAGCATTTT